The following is a T cell receptor (beta chain) sequence with its context. Its antigen is unidentified. The source of the sample is a study of T cell responses to AZD1222 COVID-19 vaccine. Notes on the study in general: Sampled repertoires all dated from after the peak T cell response. Donors were chiefly white British, with a greater number of females, and clonal diversity was perhaps underestimated.

Trimming left V 8 bases short and J 9 bases short, with 11 bases between. The CDR3 loop spans 11 amino acids. Germline V CDR1 and CDR2: WSHSY, SAAADI. The repertoire was sequenced with immunoSEQ multiplex PCR; TCRdb's copy has only in-frame clones and lacks some. The repertoire holds 60,000 to 90,000 clones, around 86% seen once, with about 17% in the top ten. Pooled together were second doses at about 4 or about 12 weeks. The J gene is TRBJ2-1, the V gene TRBV10-2; D uncertain. The sequencing here drew on peripheral blood, taken 28 days after the second AZD1222 dose. The clonotype was recovered from an adult who received the AZD1222 COVID-19 vaccine. CDR3 DNA sequence: TGCGCCAGCGCCTCAGGTACTGAGCAGTTCTTC. Its protein product is CASASGTEQFF.